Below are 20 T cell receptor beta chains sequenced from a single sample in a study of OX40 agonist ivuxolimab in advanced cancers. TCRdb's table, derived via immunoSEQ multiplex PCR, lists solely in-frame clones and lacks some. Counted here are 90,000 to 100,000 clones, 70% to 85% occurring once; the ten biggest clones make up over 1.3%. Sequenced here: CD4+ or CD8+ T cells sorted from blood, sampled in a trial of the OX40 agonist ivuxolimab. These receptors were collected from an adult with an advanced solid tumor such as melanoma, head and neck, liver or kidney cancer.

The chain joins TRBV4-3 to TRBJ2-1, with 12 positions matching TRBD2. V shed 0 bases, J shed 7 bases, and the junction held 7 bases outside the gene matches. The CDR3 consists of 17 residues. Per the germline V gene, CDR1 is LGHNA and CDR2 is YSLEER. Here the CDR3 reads CASSQDLAGGPVNEQFF. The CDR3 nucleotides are TGCGCCAGCAGCCAAGATCTAGCGGGGGGGCCAGTGAATGAGCAGTTCTTC.

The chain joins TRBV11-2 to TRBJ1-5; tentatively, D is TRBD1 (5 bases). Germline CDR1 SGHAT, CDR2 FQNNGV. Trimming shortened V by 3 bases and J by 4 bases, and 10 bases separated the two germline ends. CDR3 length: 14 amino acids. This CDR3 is CASSLRGENQPQHF. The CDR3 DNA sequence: TGTGCCAGCAGCTTGCGGGGGGAGAATCAGCCCCAGCATTTT.

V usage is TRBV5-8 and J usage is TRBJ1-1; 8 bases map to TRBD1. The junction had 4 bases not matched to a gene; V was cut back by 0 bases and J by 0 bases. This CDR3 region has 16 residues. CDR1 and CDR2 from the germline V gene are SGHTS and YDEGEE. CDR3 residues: CASSLGRGLLNTEAFF. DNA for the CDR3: TGTGCCAGCAGCTTGGGCAGGGGGCTTTTGAACACTGAAGCTTTCTTT.

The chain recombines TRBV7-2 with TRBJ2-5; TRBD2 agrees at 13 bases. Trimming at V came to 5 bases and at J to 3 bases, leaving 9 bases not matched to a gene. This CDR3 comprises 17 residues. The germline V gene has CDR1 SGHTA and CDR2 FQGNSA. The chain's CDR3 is CASSPRLAGGSKETQYF. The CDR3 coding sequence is TGTGCCAGCAGCCCCCGACTAGCGGGGGGTTCGAAAGAGACCCAGTACTTC.

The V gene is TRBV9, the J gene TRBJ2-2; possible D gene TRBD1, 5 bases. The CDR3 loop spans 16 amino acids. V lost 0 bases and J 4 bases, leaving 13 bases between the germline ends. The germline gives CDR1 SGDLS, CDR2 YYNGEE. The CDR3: CASSVAPQGATGELFF. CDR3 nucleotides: TGTGCCAGCAGCGTAGCCCCCCAAGGGGCCACCGGGGAGCTGTTTTTT.

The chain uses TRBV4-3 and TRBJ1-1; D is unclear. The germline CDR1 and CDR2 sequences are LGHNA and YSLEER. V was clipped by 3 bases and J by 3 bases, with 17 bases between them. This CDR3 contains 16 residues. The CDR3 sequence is CASSHIQLGSDTEAFF. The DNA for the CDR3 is TGCGCCAGCAGCCATATTCAGCTGGGGTCGGACACTGAAGCTTTCTTT.

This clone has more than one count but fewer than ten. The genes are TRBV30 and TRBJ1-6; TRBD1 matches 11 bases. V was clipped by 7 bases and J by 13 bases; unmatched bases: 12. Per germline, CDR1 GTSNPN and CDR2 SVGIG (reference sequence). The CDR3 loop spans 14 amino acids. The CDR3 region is CAFSWGTGGRPLHF. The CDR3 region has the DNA TGTGCCTTTTCATGGGGGACAGGGGGTCGCCCCCTCCACTTT. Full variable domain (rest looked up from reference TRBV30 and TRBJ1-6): SQTIHQWPATLVQPVGSPLSLECTVEGTSNPNLYWYRQAAGRGLQLLFYSVGIGQISSEVPQNLSASRPQDRQFILSSKKLLLSDSGFYLCAFSWGTGGRPLHFGNGTRLTVT.

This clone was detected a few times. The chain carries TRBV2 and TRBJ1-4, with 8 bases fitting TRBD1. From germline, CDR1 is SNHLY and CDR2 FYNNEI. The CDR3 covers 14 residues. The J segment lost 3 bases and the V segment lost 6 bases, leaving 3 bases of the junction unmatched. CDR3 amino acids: CASRPGQANEKLFF. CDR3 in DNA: TGTGCCAGCAGACCGGGACAGGCTAATGAAAAACTGTTTTTT.

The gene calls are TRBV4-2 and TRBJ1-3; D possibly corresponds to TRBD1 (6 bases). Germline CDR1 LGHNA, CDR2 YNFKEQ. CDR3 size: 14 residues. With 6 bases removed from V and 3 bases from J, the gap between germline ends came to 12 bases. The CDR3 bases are TGTGCCAGCAGTAATACAGGGATTGGAAACACCATATATTTT. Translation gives CASSNTGIGNTIYF.

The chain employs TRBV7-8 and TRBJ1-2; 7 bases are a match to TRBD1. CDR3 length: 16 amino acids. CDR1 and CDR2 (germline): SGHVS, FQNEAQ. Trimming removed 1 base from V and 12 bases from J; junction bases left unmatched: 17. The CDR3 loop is CASSLVGGQFAGLNTF. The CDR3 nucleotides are TGTGCCAGCAGCTTAGTGGGGGGACAGTTTGCGGGCCTCAACACCTTC.

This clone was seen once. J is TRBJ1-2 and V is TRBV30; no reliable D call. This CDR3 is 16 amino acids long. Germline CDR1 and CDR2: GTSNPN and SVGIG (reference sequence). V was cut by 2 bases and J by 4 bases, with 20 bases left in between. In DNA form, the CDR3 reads TGTGCCTGGAGTCCTTCCGGAGCCCGGGGTCTCTATGGCTACACCTTC. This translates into CAWSPSGARGLYGYTF.

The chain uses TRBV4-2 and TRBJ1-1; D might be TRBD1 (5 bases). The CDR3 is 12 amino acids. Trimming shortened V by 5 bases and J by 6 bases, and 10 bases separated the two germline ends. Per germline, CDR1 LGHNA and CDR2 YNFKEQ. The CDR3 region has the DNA TGTGCCAGCAGCTTGGGAGGGGCTGAAGCTTTCTTT. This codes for CASSLGGAEAFF.

The CDR3 sequence is CSVDPRGYTEAFF. Here the CDR3 DNA reads TGCAGCGTTGATCCCAGGGGGTACACTGAAGCTTTCTTT. The chain employs TRBV29-1 and TRBJ1-1, with 7 nucleotides matching TRBD1. The CDR3 contains 13 residues. Germline V gene sequence: CDR1 SQVTM, CDR2 ANQGSEA. J gave up 3 bases and V 3 bases, and 4 bases lay outside the gene matches.

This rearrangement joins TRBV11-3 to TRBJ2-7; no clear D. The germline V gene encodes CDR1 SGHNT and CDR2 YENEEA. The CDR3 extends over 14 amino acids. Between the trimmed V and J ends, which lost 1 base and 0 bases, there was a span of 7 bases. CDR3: CASSLGAASYEQYF. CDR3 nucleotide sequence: TGTGCCAGCAGCTTAGGGGCAGCCTCCTACGAGCAGTACTTC.

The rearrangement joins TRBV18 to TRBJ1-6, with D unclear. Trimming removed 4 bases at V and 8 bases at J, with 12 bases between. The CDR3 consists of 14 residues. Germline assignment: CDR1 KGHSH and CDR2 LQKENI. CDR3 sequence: CASSRLGNDSPLHF. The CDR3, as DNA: TGTGCCAGCTCACGTTTAGGGAATGATTCACCCCTCCACTTT.

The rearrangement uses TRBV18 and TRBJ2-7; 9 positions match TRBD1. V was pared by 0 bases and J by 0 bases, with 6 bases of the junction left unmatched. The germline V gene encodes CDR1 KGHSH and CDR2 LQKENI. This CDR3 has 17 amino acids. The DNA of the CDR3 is TGTGCCAGCTCACCACCGGGACAGGGATTAAGCTCCTACGAGCAGTACTTC. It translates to CASSPPGQGLSSYEQYF.

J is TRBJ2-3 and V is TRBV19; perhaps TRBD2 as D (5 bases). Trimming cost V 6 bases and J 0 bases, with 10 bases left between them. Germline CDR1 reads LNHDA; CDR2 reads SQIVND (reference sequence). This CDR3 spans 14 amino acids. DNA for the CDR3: TGTGCCAGTAGCCGGACGGGAAGCACAGATACGCAGTATTTT. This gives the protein CASSRTGSTDTQYF.

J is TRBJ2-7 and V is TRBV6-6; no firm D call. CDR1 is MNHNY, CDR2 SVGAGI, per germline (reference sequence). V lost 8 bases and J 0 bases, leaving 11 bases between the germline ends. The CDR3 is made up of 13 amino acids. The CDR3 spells CASRDSSSYEQYF. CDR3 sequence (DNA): TGTGCCAGCCGAGACTCGAGCTCCTACGAGCAGTACTTC.

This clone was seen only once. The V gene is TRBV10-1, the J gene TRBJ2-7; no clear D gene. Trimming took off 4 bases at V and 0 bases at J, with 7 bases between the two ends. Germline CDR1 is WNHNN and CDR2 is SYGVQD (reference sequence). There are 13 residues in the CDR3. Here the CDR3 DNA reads TGCGCCAGCAGTGGGGTCAGCTCCTACGAGCAGTACTTC. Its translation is CASSGVSSYEQYF.

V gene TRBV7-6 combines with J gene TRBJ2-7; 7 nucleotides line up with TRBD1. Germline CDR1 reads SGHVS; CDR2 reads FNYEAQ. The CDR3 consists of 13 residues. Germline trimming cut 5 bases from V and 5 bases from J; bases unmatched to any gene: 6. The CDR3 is CASSKQGWDEQYF. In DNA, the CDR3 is TGTGCCAGCAGCAAACAGGGGTGGGACGAGCAGTACTTC.